The clone carrying this TCR beta chain was seen more than once but under ten times. The antigen remains unidentified. The authors reverse transcribed all of the isolated RNA, so sequencing captured expressed TCRB transcripts. This table comes from immunoSEQ multiplex PCR, and its TCRdb copy is limited to in-frame clones, with some not included. The sample yields roughly 610,000 clones, 15% to 17% seen once. Donors underwent one heparinised blood draw, approximately 120 mL on average. Every sorted population was more than 95% pure. This sample stems from a study of beta chain features in type 1 diabetes. Background on the study: Age, gender, cell numbers and subset yield matched between patients and controls. Study results and limitations: Significant though moderate, a shortening of TCRB CDR3s appeared in all four CD4+ subsets of Type 1 diabetes patients.

V was trimmed by 1 base and J by 0 bases, leaving 13 bases between them. Germline CDR1 and CDR2: MDHEN and SYDVKM. The CDR3 extends over 17 amino acids. This sequence was found in a man aged 18 to 29 in good health. Sample: naive CD4+ T cells from blood. This chain links TRBV28 with TRBJ2-1; D is ambiguous. CDR3 nucleotide sequence: TGTGCCAGCAGTTTATTTGAGGAATTGAGCTCCTACAATGAGCAGTTCTTC. Protein sequence: CASSLFEELSSYNEQFF.